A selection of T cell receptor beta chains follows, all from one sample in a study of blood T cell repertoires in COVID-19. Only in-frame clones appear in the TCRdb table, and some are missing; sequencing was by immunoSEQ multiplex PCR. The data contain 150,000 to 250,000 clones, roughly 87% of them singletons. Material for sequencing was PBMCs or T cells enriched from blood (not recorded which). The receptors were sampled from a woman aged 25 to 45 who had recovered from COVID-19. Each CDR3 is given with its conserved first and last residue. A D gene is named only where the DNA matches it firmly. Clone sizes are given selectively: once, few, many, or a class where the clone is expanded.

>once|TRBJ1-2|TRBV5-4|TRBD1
CASRQGAGGYTF
TGTGCCAGCAGACAGGGGGCGGGAGGCTACACCTTC
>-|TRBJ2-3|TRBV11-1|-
CASSLGRRDTQYF
TGTGCCAGCAGCCTAGGGCGGCGGGATACGCAGTATTTT
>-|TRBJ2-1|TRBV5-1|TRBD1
CASSFYAGGSGNNEQFF
TGCGCCAGCAGCTTCTATGCAGGGGGATCTGGGAACAATGAGCAGTTCTTC
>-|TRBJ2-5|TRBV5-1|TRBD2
CASSRLAGGPGAENTQYF
TGCGCCAGCAGCCGTCTAGCGGGAGGGCCAGGGGCGGAGAACACCCAGTACTTC
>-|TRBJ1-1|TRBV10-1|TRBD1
CASSESPLTGGDTEAFF
TGCGCCAGCAGTGAGTCTCCCCTGACAGGGGGTGACACTGAAGCTTTCTTT
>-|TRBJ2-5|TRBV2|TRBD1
CASSEDGHQGDLGETQYF
TGTGCCAGCAGTGAGGATGGGCACCAGGGGGATTTGGGAGAGACCCAGTACTTC
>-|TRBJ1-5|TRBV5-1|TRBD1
CASSAGTGGNNQPQHF
TGCGCCAGCAGCGCCGGGACAGGGGGCAACAATCAGCCCCAGCATTTT
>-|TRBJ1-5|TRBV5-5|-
CASSLAVSTYQPQHF
TGTGCCAGCAGCTTGGCGGTTTCCACCTATCAGCCCCAGCATTTT
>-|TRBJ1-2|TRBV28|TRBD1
CASSLGTVLENGYTF
TGTGCCAGCAGTTTAGGGACAGTGTTAGAAAATGGCTACACCTTC
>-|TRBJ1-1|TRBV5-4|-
CASSLDAGNTEAFF
TGTGCCAGCAGCTTGGACGCGGGGAACACTGAAGCTTTCTTT
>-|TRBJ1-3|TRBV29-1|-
CSVEPRDSGNTIYF
TGCAGCGTTGAACCGAGGGACTCTGGAAACACCATATATTTT
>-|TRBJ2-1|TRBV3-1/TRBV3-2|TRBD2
CASNSGTSKNEQFF
TGTGCCAGCAACTCCGGGACTAGCAAAAATGAGCAGTTCTTC
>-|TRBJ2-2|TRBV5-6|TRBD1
CASSLDRGTGELFF
TGTGCCAGCAGCTTGGACAGGGGCACCGGGGAGCTGTTTTTT
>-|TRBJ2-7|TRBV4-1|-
CASSQDWPGSSYEQYF
TGCGCCAGCAGCCAAGATTGGCCGGGAAGCTCCTACGAGCAGTACTTC
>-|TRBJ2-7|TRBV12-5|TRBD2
CASGWGTSGSYEQYF
TGTGCTAGTGGTTGGGGGACTAGCGGCTCCTACGAGCAGTACTTC
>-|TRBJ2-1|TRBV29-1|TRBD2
CSVAGRVSYNEQFF
TGCAGCGTTGCAGGGAGGGTATCCTACAATGAGCAGTTCTTC
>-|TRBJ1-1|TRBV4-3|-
CASSQDRLGGTEAFF
TGCGCCAGCAGCCAAGATAGGTTGGGGGGCACTGAAGCTTTCTTT
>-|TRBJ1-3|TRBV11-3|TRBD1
CASSLGEQGRSGNTIYF
TGTGCCAGCAGCTTAGGAGAACAGGGGCGAAGTGGAAACACCATATATTTT
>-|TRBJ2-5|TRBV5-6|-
CASSLVSRGELQETQYF
TGTGCCAGCAGCTTGGTATCGCGGGGAGAGTTACAAGAGACCCAGTACTTC
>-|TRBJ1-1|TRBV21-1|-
CASSPGQGWTEAFF
TGTGCCAGCAGCCCCGGACAGGGTTGGACTGAAGCTTTCTTT
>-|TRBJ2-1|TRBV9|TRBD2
CASSVVGSGGYNEQFF
TGTGCCAGCAGCGTAGTGGGGTCGGGGGGCTACAATGAGCAGTTCTTC
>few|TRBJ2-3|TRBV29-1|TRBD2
CSVEDRGGVTDTQYF
TGCAGCGTTGAAGACCGGGGGGGAGTGACAGATACGCAGTATTTT
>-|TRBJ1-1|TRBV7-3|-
CASSSRSGPNTEAFF
TGTGCCAGCAGCTCCCGGTCTGGTCCGAACACTGAAGCTTTCTTT
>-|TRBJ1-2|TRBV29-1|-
CSVLWGTPYGYTF
TGCAGCGTTCTTTGGGGGACACCCTATGGCTACACCTTC
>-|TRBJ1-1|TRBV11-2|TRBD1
CASRPGGGVTEAFF
TGTGCCAGCAGACCAGGGGGCGGGGTAACTGAAGCTTTCTTT
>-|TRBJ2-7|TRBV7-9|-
CASTPSGSEQYF
TGTGCCAGCACCCCGTCGGGTTCCGAGCAGTACTTC
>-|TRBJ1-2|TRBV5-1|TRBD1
CASSGQGAGGYTF
TGCGCCAGCAGCGGGCAGGGGGCGGGAGGCTACACCTTC
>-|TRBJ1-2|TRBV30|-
CAWDRVGGYGYTF
TGTGCATGGGACCGAGTCGGGGGCTATGGCTACACCTTC
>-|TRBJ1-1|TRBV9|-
CASSVGGYGEAFF
TGTGCCAGCAGCGTAGGAGGGTACGGGGAAGCTTTCTTT
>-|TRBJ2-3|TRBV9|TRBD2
CASSVRLAGVGSTDTQYF
TGTGCCAGCAGCGTAAGGCTAGCGGGAGTCGGTAGCACAGATACGCAGTATTTT
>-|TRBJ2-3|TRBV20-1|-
CSASWVAGSTADTQYF
TGCAGTGCTAGTTGGGTGGCAGGCTCGACAGCAGATACGCAGTATTTT
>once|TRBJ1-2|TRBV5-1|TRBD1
CASSFGDREIYGYTF
TGCGCCAGCAGCTTCGGGGACAGGGAAATTTATGGCTACACCTTC
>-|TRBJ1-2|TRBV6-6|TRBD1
CASSPTGQAYGYTF
TGTGCCAGCAGTCCCACGGGACAGGCCTATGGCTACACCTTC
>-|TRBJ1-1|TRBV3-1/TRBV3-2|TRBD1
CASSQGGTGVNTEAFF
TGTGCCAGCAGCCAAGGGGGGACAGGGGTCAACACTGAAGCTTTCTTT
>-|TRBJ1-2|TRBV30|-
CAWSPTDIDYTF
TGTGCCTGGAGTCCCACCGACATTGACTACACCTTC
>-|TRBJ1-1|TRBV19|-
CASSADRSRDTEAFF
TGTGCCAGTAGTGCCGACAGGTCGCGGGACACTGAAGCTTTCTTT
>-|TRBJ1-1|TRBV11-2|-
CASSFFVRQGEAFF
TGTGCCAGCAGCTTTTTTGTTAGGCAGGGTGAAGCTTTCTTT
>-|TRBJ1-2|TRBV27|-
CASSLIGGGYGYTF
TGTGCCAGCAGTTTAATAGGGGGAGGGTATGGCTACACCTTC
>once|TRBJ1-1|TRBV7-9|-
CASSSTLNTEAFF
TGTGCCAGCAGCTCTACCCTGAACACTGAAGCTTTCTTT
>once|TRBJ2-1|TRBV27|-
CASSLSRYNEQFF
TGTGCCAGCAGTTTATCCAGATACAATGAGCAGTTCTTC
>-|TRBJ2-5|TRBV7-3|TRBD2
CASSSSGPQETQYF
TGTGCCAGCAGCTCTAGCGGGCCTCAAGAGACCCAGTACTTC
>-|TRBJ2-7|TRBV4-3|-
CASSQELWGPSYEQYF
TGCGCCAGCAGCCAAGAATTATGGGGGCCATCCTACGAGCAGTACTTC
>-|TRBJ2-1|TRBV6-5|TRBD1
CASNSPGQGASEQFF
TGTGCCAGCAATTCCCCGGGACAGGGGGCGAGTGAGCAGTTCTTC
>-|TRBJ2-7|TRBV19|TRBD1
CASSSPDRDEQYF
TGTGCCAGTAGTAGCCCCGACAGGGACGAGCAGTACTTC
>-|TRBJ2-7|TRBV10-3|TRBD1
CAIRGDRDYEQYF
TGTGCCATCAGGGGGGACAGGGACTACGAGCAGTACTTC
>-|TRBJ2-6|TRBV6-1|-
CASSDQASGANVLTF
TGTGCCAGCAGTGATCAGGCCTCTGGGGCCAACGTCCTGACTTTC
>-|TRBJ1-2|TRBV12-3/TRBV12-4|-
CASSLGTPGYTF
TGTGCCAGCAGCCTCGGGACACCAGGCTACACCTTC
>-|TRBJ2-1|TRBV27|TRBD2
CASSHERGSYNEQFF
TGTGCCAGCAGTCACGAGCGGGGATCCTACAATGAGCAGTTCTTC
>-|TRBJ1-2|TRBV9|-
CASSPGDRNYGYTF
TGTGCCAGCAGCCCAGGAGACAGGAACTATGGCTACACCTTC
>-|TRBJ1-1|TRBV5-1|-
CASSTILESTEAFF
TGCGCCAGCAGCACCATTCTTGAGAGCACTGAAGCTTTCTTT
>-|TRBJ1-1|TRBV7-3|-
CASSDDRNTEAFF
TGTGCCAGCAGCGATGACAGGAACACTGAAGCTTTCTTT
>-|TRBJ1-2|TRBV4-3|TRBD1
CASSPRGRQGQGYTF
TGCGCCAGCAGCCCCCGAGGGCGACAGGGGCAAGGCTACACCTTC
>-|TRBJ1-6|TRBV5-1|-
CASSPDSSPLHF
TGCGCCAGCAGCCCGGACAGCTCACCCCTCCACTTT
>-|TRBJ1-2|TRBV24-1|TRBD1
CATSDFDRVYGYTF
TGTGCCACCAGTGATTTCGACAGGGTCTATGGCTACACCTTC
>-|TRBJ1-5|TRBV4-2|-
CASSQDLRDISNQPQHF
TGTGCCAGCAGCCAAGATTTGAGAGATATTAGCAATCAGCCCCAGCATTTT
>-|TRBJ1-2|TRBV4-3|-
CASSQGGPGGGYTF
TGCGCCAGCAGCCAAGGAGGGCCGGGAGGCGGCTACACCTTC
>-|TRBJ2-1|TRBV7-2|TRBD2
CASSVAGGYNEQFF
TGTGCCAGCAGCGTAGCGGGAGGGTACAATGAGCAGTTCTTC